A single TCR beta chain is shown here with its context. This receptor's antigen is unknown. It has no much larger one-base neighbor in the sample; base qualities were not kept. Participants in the prospective study were enrolled through a virtual design, were aged roughly 18 to 100 years, and lived in roughly 25 United States geographic areas. To assign participants to cohorts, the prospective study relied on clinical history that participants themselves reported in a screening survey and a study questionnaire. In the prospective study, mobile phlebotomists collected whole blood, serum and a nasopharyngeal or oropharyngeal swab from each participant. Prospective study participants could optionally give additional blood draws and questionnaires over a roughly two-month period. Before DNA extraction, prospective study blood samples were shipped either frozen or at room temperature. TCRbeta CDR3 regions were amplified from genomic DNA by means of the immunoSEQ Assay, a bias-controlled multiplex PCR. On the study's bioinformatics: Within the assay, amplification of reference gene primers was used to estimate how many nucleated cells each sample contained. To quantify the absolute abundance of each unique TCRbeta CDR3 rearrangement, sequence reads were collapsed and filtered. Productive Simpson clonality was computed per sample as the square root of Simpson's diversity index over productive rearrangements. TCRdb mirrors the immuneACCESS table, restricted to in-frame sequences. Some clones are absent from its copies; in checked studies, under half trace to an unresolved V gene, and the reason for the others is unknown. The D gene and trimming were derived from the DNA, and the V and J assignments and clone size from that table. This sample gives hundreds of thousands of clones in total; roughly 88% of them show up just once. The ten top clones hold 14% to 15% of the sample.

The data stem from a study of blood T cell repertoires in COVID-19 (dated by TCRdb to 2018 to 2021). General notes on the study: Samples covering the acute and convalescent phases of COVID-19 were provided by collaborators in the United States, Italy and Spain. The repertoires were released in a freely available public database meant as a resource for research on the immune response to SARS-CoV-2. The material from the prospective study consisted of cDNA or gDNA derived from T cells, B-cell-depleted T cells, or PBMCs. The samples were drawn from the first 160 participants of the ongoing ImmuneRACE study and from 950 to 1,500 subjects provided by 6 global collaborators. Where available, HLA class I and class II types were obtained from metadata supplied by the sample provider rather than from assay-based typing. The dataset comprised deeply sampled blood TCRbeta repertoires from subjects exposed to, actively infected with, or recovered from COVID-19. A de-identified subject ID, COVID-19 status, age in years and sex were almost always included in the sample metadata.

What the authors observed across the whole study: How much clinical and demographic metadata was included differed by source and by participant, and the metadata was provided uncurated.

The CDR3 numbers 14 residues from cysteine through phenylalanine. The CDR3 DNA has 42 bases and is translated from base 1. Between the V and J ends, shortened by 5 bases and 4 bases respectively, the junction contains 13 bases. The germline V gene sets CDR1 to SGHRS and CDR2 to YFSETQ. The sequence derives from a woman aged 45-59 years with acute COVID-19. Here the chain combines TRBV5-1 and TRBJ1-3; the D gene identity is not certain. The sample was PBMCs or T cells enriched from blood (not recorded which). The CDR3 reads CASSRGDGGNTIYF. The nucleotide sequence reads as follows: TGCGCCAGCAGTCGGGGTGACGGGGGAAACACCATATATTTT. The variable domain in full, with residues beyond the CDR3 obtained from the reference TRBV5-1 and TRBJ1-3 genes, is KAGVTQTPRYLIKTRGQQVTLSCSPISGHRSVSWYQQTPGQGLQFLFEYFSETQRNKGNFPGRFSGRQFSNSRSEMNVSTLELGDSALYLCASSRGDGGNTIYFGEGSWLTVV.